This record covers a single TCR beta chain. The antigen this receptor binds is unknown. The sample holds no much larger clone one base away, and base qualities are not on file. The sample comes from a study of T cell responses to AZD1222 COVID-19 vaccine (dated by TCRdb to the early 2020s). Looking at the study overall: A total of 230 to 250 trial participants underwent TCR sequencing, of whom roughly 210 had received two doses of AZD1222 and 26 had received two doses of the MenACWY control vaccine. Trial participants were enrolled by age into subgroups of 18-55, 56-69 and 70-plus years, and 148, 28 and 57 TCR-sequenced participants, respectively, were included in these subgroups.

The CDR3 regions of human TCRbeta chains were subjected to immunosequencing. Processing in the source paper ran as follows. TCRs in the repertoires were matched against a reference library of SARS-CoV-2-specific TCRs that had been generated with the MIRA antigen-specificity platform. Breadth was defined as the fraction of unique TCRs that were SARS-CoV-2-associated, and depth was defined as the fraction of total T cells that were SARS-CoV-2-associated. Using the MIRA data, every spike-specific TCR was mapped to the spike region that the TCR reacted to and assigned to either a CD4 or a CD8 class. Log10-transformed breadth and depth values were compared by one-way ANOVA with Sidak's multiple comparisons tests. As stored in TCRdb, this immuneACCESS dataset retains in-frame rearrangements with V and J assigned. A fraction of the clones does not appear; measured against another copy, unresolved V genes explain less than half of the discrepancy, and the remainder lacks a known reason. From that table come the V and J calls and clone size; the DNA was used to work out D and trimming. Counted in this sample were nearly 55,000 clones; 70% to 90% of them appeared once. The ten largest make up about 14% of the sample.

Here V drops 2 bases and J drops 7 bases, and the junction holds 8 bases not matched to any gene. The cysteine opens and the phenylalanine closes a CDR3 of 16 amino acids. This entry keeps only the CDR3 DNA: 48 bases, framed from base 1. CDR1 and CDR2 were assigned from the germline V gene as MNHEY and SVGAGI. Broader findings and caveats from the paper: Nearly half of unique spike-specific TCRs reportedly recognized epitopes outside regions mutated in the B.1.351 and B.1.1.7 variants. Participants were mostly white British and included more females than males, and it was suggested by the authors that clonal diversity may have been underestimated. No day 14 peak-response samples were available, so repertoires were characterized only after the peak T cell response. Vaccine-associated CD4 TCRs spanned the whole spike protein, with dominant responses in regions 160-218 and 743-854. The 56-69-year group was small, and its depth increase did not reach significance, likely because of low power. Spike-specific TCR breadth and depth rose significantly after two AZD1222 doses compared with day 0 and with MenACWY recipients. Conclusions about previously exposed vaccinees were limited because only six or seven AZD1222 recipients were SARS-CoV-2 seropositive at baseline.

Reading the label with the study, this specimen's time point is: about 28 days (+/-7) after the second vaccine dose. Because spike-specific TCR depth and breadth did not differ between the two schedules, AZD1222 recipients who got a second dose at roughly 4 weeks were pooled with those who got a second dose at roughly 12 weeks. Vaccinee samples were obtained from the UK trials COV001 and COV002, which included a single-blind randomized controlled phase 2/3 trial of AZD1222 (ChAdOx1 nCoV-19) in healthy adults. Trial participant PBMC samples were collected at day 0 and day 28 after the second dose for TCRbeta chain sequencing.

The rearrangement joined TRBV6-5 to TRBJ1-2, with 12 bases aligning to TRBD1. The TCR originated in an adult who received the AZD1222 COVID-19 vaccine. The sequencing here drew on peripheral blood, taken 28 days after the second AZD1222 dose. The CDR3 is CASSYGRGQGAFGYTF. The DNA sequence is given as TGTGCCAGCAGTTACGGGAGGGGACAGGGGGCATTTGGCTACACCTTC.